The source of this T cell receptor (beta chain) is a study of blood T cells in healthy people across ages. As for this clonotype: One end of the junction does not line up with germline, which may come from a read error.

Then a second PCR, running about 6 to 12 cycles, was carried out with a sample-barcoded 5' primer and a J-beta primer mix. TCRdb re-analysed the 5' RACE reads in MiXCR, keeping a single row per CDR3 protein. This sample yields 1.5 million to 2 million distinct CDR3 sequences, of which 28% are seen a single time; roughly 8.2% belongs to the top ten. Looked up from germline, CDR1 is SEHNR and CDR2 is FQNEAQ (reference sequence). The CDR3 has 14 amino acids. The specimen was blood. This sequence originates from a woman aged 25 to 39 in good health. The chain couples TRBV7-9 to TRBJ2-1; D gene ambiguous. Here the CDR3 DNA reads TGTGCCAACAGCTTATTAGGGTCCTACAATGAGCAGTTCTTC. It codes for CANSLLGSYNEQFF.